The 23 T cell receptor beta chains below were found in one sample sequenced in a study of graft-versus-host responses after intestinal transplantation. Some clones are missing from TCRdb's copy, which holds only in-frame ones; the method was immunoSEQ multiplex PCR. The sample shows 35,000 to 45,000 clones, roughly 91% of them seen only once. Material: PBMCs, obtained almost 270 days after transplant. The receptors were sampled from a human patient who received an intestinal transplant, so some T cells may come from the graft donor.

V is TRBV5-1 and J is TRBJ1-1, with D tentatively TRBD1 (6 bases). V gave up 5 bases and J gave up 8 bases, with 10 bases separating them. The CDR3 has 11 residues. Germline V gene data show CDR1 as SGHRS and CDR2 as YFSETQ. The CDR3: CASRLGAEAFF. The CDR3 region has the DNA TGCGCCAGCAGGCTGGGGGCGGAAGCTTTCTTT.

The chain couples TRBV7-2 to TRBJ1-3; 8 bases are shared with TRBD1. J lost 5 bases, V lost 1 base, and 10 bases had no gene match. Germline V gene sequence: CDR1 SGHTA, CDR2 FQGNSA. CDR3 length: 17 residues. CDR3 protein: CASSLVGQGAWRNTIYF. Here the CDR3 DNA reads TGTGCCAGCAGCTTAGTCGGGCAGGGGGCTTGGAGAAACACCATATATTTT.

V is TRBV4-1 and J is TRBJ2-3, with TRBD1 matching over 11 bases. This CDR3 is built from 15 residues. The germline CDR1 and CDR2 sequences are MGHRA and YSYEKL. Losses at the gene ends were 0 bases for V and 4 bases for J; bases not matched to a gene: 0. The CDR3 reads CASSQEGQGADTQYF. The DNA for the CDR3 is TGCGCCAGCAGCCAAGAGGGACAGGGGGCAGATACGCAGTATTTT.

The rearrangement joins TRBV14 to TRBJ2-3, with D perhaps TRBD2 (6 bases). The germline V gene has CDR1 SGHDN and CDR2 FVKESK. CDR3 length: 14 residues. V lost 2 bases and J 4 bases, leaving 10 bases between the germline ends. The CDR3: CASSQIGGPDTQYF. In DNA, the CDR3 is TGTGCCAGCAGCCAAATCGGGGGACCAGATACGCAGTATTTT.

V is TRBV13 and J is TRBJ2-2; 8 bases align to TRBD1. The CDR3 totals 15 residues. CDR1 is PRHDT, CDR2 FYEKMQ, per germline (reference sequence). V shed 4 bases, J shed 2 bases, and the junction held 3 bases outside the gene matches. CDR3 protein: CASSSDRDNTGELFF. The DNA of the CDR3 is TGTGCCAGCAGCTCGGACAGGGATAACACCGGGGAGCTGTTTTTT.

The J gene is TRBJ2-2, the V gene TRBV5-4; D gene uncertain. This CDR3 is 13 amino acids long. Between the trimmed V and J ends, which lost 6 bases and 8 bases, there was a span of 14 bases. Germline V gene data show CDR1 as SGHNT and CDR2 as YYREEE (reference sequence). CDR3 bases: TGTGCCAGCACTTTAGGGCTGGGAGGGGAGCTGTTTTTT. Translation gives CASTLGLGGELFF.

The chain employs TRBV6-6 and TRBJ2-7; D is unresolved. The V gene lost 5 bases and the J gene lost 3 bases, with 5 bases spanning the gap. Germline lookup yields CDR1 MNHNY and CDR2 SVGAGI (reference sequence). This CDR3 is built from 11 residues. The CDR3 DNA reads TGTGCCAGCAGTGGCCACTACGAGCAGTACTTC. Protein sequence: CASSGHYEQYF.

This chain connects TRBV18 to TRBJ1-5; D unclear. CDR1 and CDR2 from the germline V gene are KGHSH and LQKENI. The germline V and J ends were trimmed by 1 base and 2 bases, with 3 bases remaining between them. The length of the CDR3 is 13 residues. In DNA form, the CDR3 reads TGTGCCAGCTCACCACAGGGCAATCAGCCCCAGCATTTT. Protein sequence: CASSPQGNQPQHF.

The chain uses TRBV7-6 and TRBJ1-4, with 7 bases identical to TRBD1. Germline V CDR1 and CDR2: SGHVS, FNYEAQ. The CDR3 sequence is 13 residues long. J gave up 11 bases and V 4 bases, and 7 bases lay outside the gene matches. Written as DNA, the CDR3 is TGTGCCAGCAGCTCTAATACAGGGGCCAAACTGTTTTTT. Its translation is CASSSNTGAKLFF.

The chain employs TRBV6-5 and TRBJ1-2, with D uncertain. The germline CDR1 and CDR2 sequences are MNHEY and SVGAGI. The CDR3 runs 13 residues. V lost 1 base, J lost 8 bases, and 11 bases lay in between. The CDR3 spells CASSYLLRTGYTF. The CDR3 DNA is TGTGCCAGCAGTTACTTACTAAGGACCGGCTACACCTTC.

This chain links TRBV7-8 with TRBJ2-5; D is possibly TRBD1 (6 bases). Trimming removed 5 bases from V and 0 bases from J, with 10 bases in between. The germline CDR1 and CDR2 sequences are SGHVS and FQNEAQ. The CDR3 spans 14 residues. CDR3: CASSPWDNQETQYF. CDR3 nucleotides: TGTGCCAGCAGCCCGTGGGACAACCAAGAGACCCAGTACTTC.

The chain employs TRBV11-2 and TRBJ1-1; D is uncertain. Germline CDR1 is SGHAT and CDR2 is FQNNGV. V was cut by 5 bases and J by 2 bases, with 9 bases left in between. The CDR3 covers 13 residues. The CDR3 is CASSPDGNTEAFF. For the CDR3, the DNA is TGTGCCAGCAGCCCGGATGGAAACACTGAAGCTTTCTTT.

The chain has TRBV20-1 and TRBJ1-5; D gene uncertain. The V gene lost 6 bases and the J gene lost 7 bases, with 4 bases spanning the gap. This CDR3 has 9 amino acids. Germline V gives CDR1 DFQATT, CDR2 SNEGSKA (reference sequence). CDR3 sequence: CSAGQPQHF. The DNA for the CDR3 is TGCAGTGCAGGGCAGCCCCAGCATTTT.

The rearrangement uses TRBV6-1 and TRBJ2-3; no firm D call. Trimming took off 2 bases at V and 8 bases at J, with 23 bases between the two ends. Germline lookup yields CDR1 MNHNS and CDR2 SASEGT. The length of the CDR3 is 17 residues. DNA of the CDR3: TGTGCCAGCAGTGAAAGTGGGTTTGGGCCGCGTCTTTTTACGCAGTATTTT. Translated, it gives CASSESGFGPRLFTQYF.

The CDR3, as DNA: TGTGCCAGCAGCTTTTCCGGGACAGGGGTGACCGGGGAGCTGTTTTTT. Translating it yields CASSFSGTGVTGELFF. This sequence joins TRBV7-6 and TRBJ2-2, with 10 bases that match TRBD1. The CDR3 runs 16 residues. V lost 3 bases and J lost 5; bases outside the gene matches: 6. CDR1 and CDR2 (germline): SGHVS, FNYEAQ.

CDR3 sequence reads: CASSDMTAPYHEQYF. CDR3 nucleotides: TGTGCCAGCAGCGATATGACTGCTCCCTACCACGAGCAGTACTTC. This chain connects TRBV7-8 to TRBJ2-7; D ambiguous. In germline, CDR1 is SGHVS, CDR2 FQNEAQ. This CDR3 spans 15 amino acids. V shed 5 bases and J shed 5 bases, with 19 bases lying between them.

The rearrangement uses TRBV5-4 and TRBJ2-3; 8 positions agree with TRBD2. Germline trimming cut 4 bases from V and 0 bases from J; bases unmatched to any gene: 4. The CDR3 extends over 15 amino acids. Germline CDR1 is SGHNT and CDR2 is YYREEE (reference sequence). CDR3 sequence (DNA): TGTGCCAGCAGCGGGACTAGAAAAAGCACAGATACGCAGTATTTT. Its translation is CASSGTRKSTDTQYF.

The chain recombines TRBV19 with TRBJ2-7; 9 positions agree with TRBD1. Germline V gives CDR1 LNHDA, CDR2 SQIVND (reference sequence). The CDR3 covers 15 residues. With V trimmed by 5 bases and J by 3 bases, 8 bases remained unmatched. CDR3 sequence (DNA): TGTGCCAGTAGTTCCCGGGACAGGGTAGTCTACGAGCAGTACTTC. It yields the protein CASSSRDRVVYEQYF.

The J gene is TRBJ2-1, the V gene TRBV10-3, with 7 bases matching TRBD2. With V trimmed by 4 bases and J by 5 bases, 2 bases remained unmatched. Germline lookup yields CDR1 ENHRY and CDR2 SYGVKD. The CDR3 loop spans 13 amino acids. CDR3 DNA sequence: TGTGCCATCAGTGTAGGGACTAACAATGAGCAGTTCTTC. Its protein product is CAISVGTNNEQFF.

The CDR3 loop is CASHQGMNTEAFF. The DNA of the CDR3 is TGTGCCAGTCACCAGGGCATGAACACTGAAGCTTTCTTT. The V call is TRBV19, the J call TRBJ1-1; a possible D gene is TRBD1 (5 bases). V lost 8 bases and J lost 0, with 10 bases in between. Germline V gene data show CDR1 as LNHDA and CDR2 as SQIVND (reference sequence). The CDR3 spans 13 residues.

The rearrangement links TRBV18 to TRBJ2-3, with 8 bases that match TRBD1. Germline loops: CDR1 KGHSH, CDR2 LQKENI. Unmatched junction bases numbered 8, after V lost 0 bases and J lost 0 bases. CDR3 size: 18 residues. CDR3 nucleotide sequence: TGTGCCAGCTCACCACCCTGGACAGGGCGTCCTAGCACAGATACGCAGTATTTT. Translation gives CASSPPWTGRPSTDTQYF. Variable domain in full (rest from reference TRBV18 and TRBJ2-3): NAGVMQNPRHLVRRRGQEARLRCSPMKGHSHVYWYRQLPEEGLKFMVYLQKENIIDESGMPKERFSAEFPKEGPSILRIQQVVRGDSAAYFCASSPPWTGRPSTDTQYFGPGTRLTVL.

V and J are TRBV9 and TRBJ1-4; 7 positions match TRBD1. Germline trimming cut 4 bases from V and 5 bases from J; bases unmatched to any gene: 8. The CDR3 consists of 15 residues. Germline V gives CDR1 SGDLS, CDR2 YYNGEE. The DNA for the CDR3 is TGTGCCAGCAGCCCCGGGACAGCCCTAAATGAAAAACTGTTTTTT. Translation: CASSPGTALNEKLFF.

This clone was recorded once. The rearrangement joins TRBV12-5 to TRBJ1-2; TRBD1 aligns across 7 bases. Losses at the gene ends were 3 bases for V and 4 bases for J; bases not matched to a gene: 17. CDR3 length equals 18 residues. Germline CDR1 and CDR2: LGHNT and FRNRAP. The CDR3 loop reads CASGFLIPGQFLLYGYTF. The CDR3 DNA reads TGTGCTAGTGGTTTCCTTATACCGGGACAGTTTCTCCTCTATGGCTACACCTTC.